This TCR beta chain originates from a study of blood T cell repertoires in COVID-19. Study in general: COVID-19 samples collected from the United States, Italy and Spain covered acute and convalescent phases. T cells, B-cell-depleted T cells, or PBMCs supplied cDNA or gDNA.

This clone was observed a single time. V lost 4 bases and J lost 5; bases outside the gene matches: 14. Germline lookup yields CDR1 MGHRA and CDR2 YSYEKL. CDR3 length equals 16 residues. Original handling: Quantification of nucleated cells was approximated via reference gene primer amplification. The protocol was immunoSEQ multiplex PCR, while the TCRdb copy is restricted to in-frame clones and leaves out a portion. V and J calls and clone size are as listed in that table; D and trimming were resolved from the DNA. The sample includes approximately 130,000 clones, around 77% seen only once; the top ten take roughly 7.9%.

This clonotype originated in a human donor in a cohort sampled during active COVID-19. This chain links TRBV4-1 with TRBJ2-7, with 7 bases that match TRBD1. Input material: peripheral blood. CDR3 bases: TGCGCCAGCAGCCTTGTGCCAGAAAGGGACAGCAACGAGCAGTACTTC. Translation gives CASSLVPERDSNEQYF.